This T cell receptor (beta chain) originates from a study of T-cell memory formation after mild COVID-19. Germline V gene data show CDR1 as ENHRY and CDR2 as SYGVKD. The V end lost 2 bases, the J end lost 5 bases, and 10 bases lay between the germline ends. The CDR3 length is 14 residues. In this sample, this clonotype turned up a few times. TCRdb recomputed calls from the 5' RACE reads with MiXCR, one row per CDR3 protein. In the table there are 250,000 to 300,000 distinct CDR3 sequences, more than 15% of which are singletons. The TCR comes from a man between 18 and 35 years old who had mild COVID-19 (a few samples of this study predate the infection). Cell type and time point are not known. Sequencing was performed on PBMCs or a T cell subset sorted from them (not recorded which). The chain links TRBV10-3 to TRBJ2-1, with a possible D match to TRBD2 (5 bases). The CDR3 loop is CAISERGRNNEQFF. The CDR3, as DNA: TGTGCCATCAGTGAGCGGGGTAGGAACAATGAGCAGTTCTTC.